These T cell receptor beta chains were read from a single sample in a study of early T cells in non-severe SARS-CoV-2 infection. TCRdb independently ran MiXCR on the 5' RACE reads; one entry per CDR3 protein. The sample has about 90,000 distinct CDR3 sequences, 10% to 15% seen once; the top ten hold roughly 4.5%. The sequencing here drew on whole blood, taken at baseline. Receptors were obtained from an adult who was a healthcare worker with PCR-confirmed SARS-CoV-2 infection or an uninfected control (not recorded which). The CDR3 runs from the conserved cysteine through the conserved F or W. D genes are given only for firm matches. The listing skips clone size in some rows; elsewhere it reads once, few, many or a size class.

-	13	TRBV7-6	TRBJ1-2	many	CASSSTVNYGYTF	TGTGCCAGCAGCTCGACTGTTAACTATGGCTACACCTTC
TRBD1	13	TRBV11-2	TRBJ1-5	-	CASSSRGGQPQHF	TGTGCCAGCAGCTCCAGGGGGGGCCAGCCCCAGCATTTT
-	13	TRBV5-1	TRBJ2-7	-	CASSPDQTYEQYF	TGCGCCAGCAGCCCGGACCAAACCTACGAGCAGTACTTC
-	16	TRBV6-5	TRBJ2-7	-	CASSYRGVSYSYEQYF	TGTGCCAGCAGTTATCGAGGGGTCTCCTACTCCTACGAGCAGTACTTC
-	11	TRBV12-3/TRBV12-4	TRBJ2-5	-	CASSGIETQYF	TGTGCCAGCTCGGGTATAGAGACCCAGTACTTC
TRBD2	14	TRBV7-2	TRBJ2-7	few	CASSRRLAGGMQYF	TGTGCCAGCAGCCGCCGGCTAGCGGGGGGTATGCAGTACTTC
-	14	TRBV3-1	TRBJ1-1	many	CASSQGLPYTEAFF	TGTGCCAGCAGCCAAGGACTTCCGTACACTGAAGCTTTCTTT
TRBD1	18	TRBV23-1	TRBJ2-7	few	CASSQSPGRPGQGNEQYF	TGCGCCAGCAGTCAATCACCGGGGAGACCGGGACAGGGTAACGAGCAGTACTTC
TRBD2	17	TRBV20-1	TRBJ2-7	few	CSAPPPWGSGGAYEQYF	TGCAGTGCCCCACCCCCCTGGGGGAGCGGGGGGGCCTACGAGCAGTACTTC
-	15	TRBV3-1	TRBJ2-7	few	CASSQEVGQWGEQYF	TGTGCCAGCAGCCAAGAAGTGGGCCAGTGGGGCGAGCAGTACTTC
TRBD1	14	TRBV29-1	TRBJ2-7	-	CSARSFDRVWEQYF	TGCAGCGCCAGAAGCTTCGACAGGGTATGGGAGCAGTACTTC
-	14	TRBV6-1	TRBJ2-1	many	CASSEVPGDNEQFF	TGTGCCAGCAGTGAAGTACCTGGGGACAATGAGCAGTTCTTC
TRBD1	17	TRBV5-1	TRBJ1-4	many	CASSLASRTGGDEKLFF	TGCGCCAGCAGCTTGGCCTCAAGGACAGGGGGAGATGAAAAACTGTTTTTT
TRBD2	17	TRBV14	TRBJ2-1	many	CASSQDELAGGLDEQFF	TGTGCCAGCAGCCAAGACGAACTAGCGGGAGGGCTCGATGAGCAGTTCTTC
TRBD1	15	TRBV20-1	TRBJ2-7	-	CSARGAGTGRSEQYF	TGCAGTGCTAGAGGGGCCGGGACAGGGCGAAGCGAGCAGTACTTC
-	14	TRBV6-5	TRBJ2-5	few	CASSSSLTRETQYF	TGTGCCAGCAGTTCTTCTCTAACGCGAGAGACCCAGTACTTC
-	18	TRBV5-1	TRBJ2-6	few	CASSPLGGWDSGANVLTF	TGCGCCAGCAGCCCCCTCGGTGGTTGGGACTCTGGGGCCAACGTCCTGACTTTC
-	13	TRBV28	TRBJ1-2	many	CASSFAGTYGYTF	TGTGCCAGCAGTTTTGCGGGGACTTATGGCTACACCTTC
TRBD2	16	TRBV24-1	TRBJ2-1	many	CATSEPSGSDYNEQFF	TGTGCCACCAGTGAACCTAGCGGGAGCGACTACAATGAGCAGTTCTTC